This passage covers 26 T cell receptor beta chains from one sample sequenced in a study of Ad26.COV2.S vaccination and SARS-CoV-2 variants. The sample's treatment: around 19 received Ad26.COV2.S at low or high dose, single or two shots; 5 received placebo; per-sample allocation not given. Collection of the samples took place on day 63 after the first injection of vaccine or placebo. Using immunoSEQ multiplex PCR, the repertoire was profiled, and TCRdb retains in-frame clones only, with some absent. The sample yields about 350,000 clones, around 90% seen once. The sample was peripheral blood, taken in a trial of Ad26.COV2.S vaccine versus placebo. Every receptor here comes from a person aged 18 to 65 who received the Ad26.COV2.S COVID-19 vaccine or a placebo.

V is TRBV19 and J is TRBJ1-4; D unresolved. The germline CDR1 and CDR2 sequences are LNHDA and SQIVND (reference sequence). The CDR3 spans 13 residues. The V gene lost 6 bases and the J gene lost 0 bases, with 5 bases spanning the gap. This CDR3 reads CASRVPTNEKLFF. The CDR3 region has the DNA TGTGCCAGTAGGGTACCAACTAATGAAAAACTGTTTTTT.

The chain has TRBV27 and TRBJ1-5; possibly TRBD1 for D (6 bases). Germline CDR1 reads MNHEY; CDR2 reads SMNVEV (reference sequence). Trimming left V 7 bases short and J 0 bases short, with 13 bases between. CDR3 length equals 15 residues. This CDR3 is CASKKGGYSNQPQHF. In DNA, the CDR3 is TGTGCCAGCAAGAAGGGGGGTTATAGCAATCAGCCCCAGCATTTT.

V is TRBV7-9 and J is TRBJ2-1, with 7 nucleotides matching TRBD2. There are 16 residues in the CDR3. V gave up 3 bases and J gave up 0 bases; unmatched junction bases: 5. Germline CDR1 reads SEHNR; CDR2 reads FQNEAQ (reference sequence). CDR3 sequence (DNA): TGTGCCAGCAGCTTTAAAAGCGGGGTCTCCTACAATGAGCAGTTCTTC. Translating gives CASSFKSGVSYNEQFF. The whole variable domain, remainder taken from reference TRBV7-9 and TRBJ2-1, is DTGVSQNPRHKITKRGQNVTFRCDPISEHNRLYWYRQTLGQGPEFLTYFQNEAQLEKSRLLSDRFSAERPKGSFSTLEIQRTEQGDSAMYLCASSFKSGVSYNEQFFGPGTRLTVL.

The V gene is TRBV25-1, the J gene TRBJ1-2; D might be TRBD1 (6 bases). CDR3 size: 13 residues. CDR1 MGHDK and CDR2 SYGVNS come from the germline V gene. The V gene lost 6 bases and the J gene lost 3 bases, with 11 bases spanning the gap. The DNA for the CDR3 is TGTGCCAGCAGGCAAGGGGGGGACTATGGCTACACCTTC. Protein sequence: CASRQGGDYGYTF.

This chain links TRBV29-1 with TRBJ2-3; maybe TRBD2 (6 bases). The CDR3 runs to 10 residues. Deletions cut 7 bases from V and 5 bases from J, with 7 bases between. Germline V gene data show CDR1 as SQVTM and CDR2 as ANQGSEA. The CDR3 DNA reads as TGCAGCGGGGGGGAAGATACGCAGTATTTT. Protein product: CSGGEDTQYF.

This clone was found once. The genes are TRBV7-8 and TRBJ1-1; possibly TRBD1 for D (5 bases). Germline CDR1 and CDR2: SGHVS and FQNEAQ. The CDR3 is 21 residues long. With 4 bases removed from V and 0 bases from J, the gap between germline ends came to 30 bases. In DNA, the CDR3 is TGTGCCAGCAGCTCAGGGACCTTTGCCACCTTTAAAGCCGAGTTGAACACTGAAGCTTTCTTT. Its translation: CASSSGTFATFKAELNTEAFF.

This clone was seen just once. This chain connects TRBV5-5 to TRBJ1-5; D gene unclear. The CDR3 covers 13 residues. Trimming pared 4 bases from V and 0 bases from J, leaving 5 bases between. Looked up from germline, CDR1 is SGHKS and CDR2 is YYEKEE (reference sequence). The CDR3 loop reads CASSLLSNQPQHF. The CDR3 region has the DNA TGTGCCAGCAGCCTCCTTAGCAATCAGCCCCAGCATTTT. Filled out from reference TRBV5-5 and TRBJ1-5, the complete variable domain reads DAGVTQSPTHLIKTRGQQVTLRCSPISGHKSVSWYQQVLGQGPQFIFQYYEKEERGRGNFPDRFSARQFPNYSSELNVNALLLGDSALYLCASSLLSNQPQHFGDGTRLSIL.

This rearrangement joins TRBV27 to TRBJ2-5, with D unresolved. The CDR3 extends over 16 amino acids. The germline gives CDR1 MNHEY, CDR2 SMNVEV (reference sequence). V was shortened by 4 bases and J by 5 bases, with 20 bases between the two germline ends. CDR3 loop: CASSSLLRLTWETQYF. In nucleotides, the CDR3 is TGTGCCAGCAGTTCTTTATTGCGACTGACGTGGGAGACCCAGTACTTC.

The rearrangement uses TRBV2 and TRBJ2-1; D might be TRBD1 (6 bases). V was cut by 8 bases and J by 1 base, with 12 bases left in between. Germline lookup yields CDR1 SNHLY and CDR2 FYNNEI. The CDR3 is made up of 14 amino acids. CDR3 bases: TGTGCCAGCCGAAGGGGGTCATCCTACAATGAGCAGTTCTTC. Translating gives CASRRGSSYNEQFF.

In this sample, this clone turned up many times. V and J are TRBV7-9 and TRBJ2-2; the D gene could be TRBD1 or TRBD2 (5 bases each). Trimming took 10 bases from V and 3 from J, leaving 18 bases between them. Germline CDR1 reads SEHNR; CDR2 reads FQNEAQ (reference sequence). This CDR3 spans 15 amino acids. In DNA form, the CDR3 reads TGTGCCACCTCTACTGGGGACGGCGACACCGGGGAGCTGTTTTTT. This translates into CATSTGDGDTGELFF.

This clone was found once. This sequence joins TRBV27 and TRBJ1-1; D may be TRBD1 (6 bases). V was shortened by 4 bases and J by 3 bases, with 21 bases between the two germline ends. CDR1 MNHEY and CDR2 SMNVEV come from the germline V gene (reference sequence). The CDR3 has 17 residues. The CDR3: CASSSGGRLKEDTEAFF. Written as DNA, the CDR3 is TGTGCCAGCAGTTCCGGGGGGCGGTTAAAGGAGGACACTGAAGCTTTCTTT.

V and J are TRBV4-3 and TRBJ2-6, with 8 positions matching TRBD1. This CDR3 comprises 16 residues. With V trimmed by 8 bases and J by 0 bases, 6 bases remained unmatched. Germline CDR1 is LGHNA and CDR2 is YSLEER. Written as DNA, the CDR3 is TGCGCCAGCGCTCTTGACAGGGGCTCTGGGGCCAACGTCCTGACTTTC. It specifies CASALDRGSGANVLTF.

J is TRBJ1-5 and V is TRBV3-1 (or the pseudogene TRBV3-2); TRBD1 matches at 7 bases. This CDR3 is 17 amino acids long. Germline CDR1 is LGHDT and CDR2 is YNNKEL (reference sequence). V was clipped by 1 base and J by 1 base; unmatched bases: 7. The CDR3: CASSQARGGQSNQPQHF. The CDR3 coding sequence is TGTGCCAGCAGCCAAGCCCGAGGGGGACAGAGCAATCAGCCCCAGCATTTT.

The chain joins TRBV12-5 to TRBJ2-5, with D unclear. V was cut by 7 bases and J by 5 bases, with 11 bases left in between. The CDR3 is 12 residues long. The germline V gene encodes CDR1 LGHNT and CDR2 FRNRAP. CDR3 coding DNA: TGTGCTAGTGCCGGCCTGTCGGAGACCCAGTACTTC. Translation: CASAGLSETQYF. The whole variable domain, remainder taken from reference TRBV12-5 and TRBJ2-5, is DARVTQTPRHKVTEMGQEVTMRCQPILGHNTVFWYRQTMMQGLELLAYFRNRAPLDDSGMPKDRFSAEMPDATLATLKIQPSEPRDSAVYFCASAGLSETQYFGPGTRLLVL.

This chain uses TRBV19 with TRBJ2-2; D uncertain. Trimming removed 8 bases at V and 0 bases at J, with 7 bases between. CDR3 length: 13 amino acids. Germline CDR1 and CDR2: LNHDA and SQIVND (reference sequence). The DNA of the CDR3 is TGTGCCAGTGCAGACCCGAACACCGGGGAGCTGTTTTTT. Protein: CASADPNTGELFF.

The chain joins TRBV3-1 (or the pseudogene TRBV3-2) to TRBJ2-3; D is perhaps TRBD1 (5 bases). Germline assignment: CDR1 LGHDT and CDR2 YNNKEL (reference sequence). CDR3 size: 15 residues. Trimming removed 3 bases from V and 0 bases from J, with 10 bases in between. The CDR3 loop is CASSQGPHSTDTQYF. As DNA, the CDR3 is TGTGCCAGCAGCCAGGGGCCCCATAGCACAGATACGCAGTATTTT.

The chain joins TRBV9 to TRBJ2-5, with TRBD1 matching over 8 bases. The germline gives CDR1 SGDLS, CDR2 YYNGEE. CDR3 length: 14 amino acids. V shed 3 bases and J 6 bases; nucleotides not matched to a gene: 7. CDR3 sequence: CASSARTGQKTQYF. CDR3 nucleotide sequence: TGTGCCAGCAGCGCGCGGACAGGGCAGAAGACCCAGTACTTC.

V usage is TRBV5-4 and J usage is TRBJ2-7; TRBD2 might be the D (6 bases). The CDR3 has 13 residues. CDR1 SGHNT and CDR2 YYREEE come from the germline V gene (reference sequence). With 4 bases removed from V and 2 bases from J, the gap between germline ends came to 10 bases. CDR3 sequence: CASSNRGTYEQYF. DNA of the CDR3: TGTGCCAGCAGCAACCGGGGGACCTACGAGCAGTACTTC. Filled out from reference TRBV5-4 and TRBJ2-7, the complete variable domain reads ETGVTQSPTHLIKTRGQQVTLRCSSQSGHNTVSWYQQALGQGPQFIFQYYREEENGRGNFPPRFSGLQFPNYSSELNVNALELDDSALYLCASSNRGTYEQYFGPGTRLTVT.

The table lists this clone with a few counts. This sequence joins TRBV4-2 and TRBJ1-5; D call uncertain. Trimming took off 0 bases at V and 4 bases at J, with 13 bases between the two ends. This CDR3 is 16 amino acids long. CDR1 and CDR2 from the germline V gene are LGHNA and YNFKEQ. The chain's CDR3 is CASSQELAGSNQPQHF. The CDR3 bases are TGTGCCAGCAGCCAAGAGTTGGCAGGTTCTAATCAGCCCCAGCATTTT.

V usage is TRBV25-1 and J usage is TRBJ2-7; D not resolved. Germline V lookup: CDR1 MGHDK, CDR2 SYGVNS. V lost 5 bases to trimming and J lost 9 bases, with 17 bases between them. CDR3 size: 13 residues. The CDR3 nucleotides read TGTGCCAGCAGTCCAATAAATTGGGCAGGGCAGTACTTC. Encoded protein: CASSPINWAGQYF.

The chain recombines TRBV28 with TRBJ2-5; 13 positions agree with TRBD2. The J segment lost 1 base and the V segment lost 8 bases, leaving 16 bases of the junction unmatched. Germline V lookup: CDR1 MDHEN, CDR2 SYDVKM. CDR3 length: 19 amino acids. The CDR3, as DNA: TGTGCCAGCCGGGGACGCTGGACTAGCGGGAGCGGAGGCCAAGAGACCCAGTACTTC. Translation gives CASRGRWTSGSGGQETQYF.

The CDR3 here is CAWSSVVRLQNTGELFF. CDR3 coding DNA: TGTGCCTGGAGCTCGGTAGTGAGGCTACAGAACACCGGGGAGCTGTTTTTT. The rearrangement joins TRBV30 to TRBJ2-2; D call uncertain. Trimming pared 3 bases from V and 1 base from J, leaving 18 bases between. The CDR3 is made up of 17 amino acids. Germline-derived CDR1 and CDR2 are GTSNPN and SVGIG (reference sequence).

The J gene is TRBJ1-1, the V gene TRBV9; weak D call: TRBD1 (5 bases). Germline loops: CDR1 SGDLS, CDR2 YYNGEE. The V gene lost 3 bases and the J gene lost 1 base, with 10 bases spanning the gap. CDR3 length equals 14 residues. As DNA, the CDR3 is TGTGCCAGCAGCGCTATTGGGGGGAACACTGAAGCTTTCTTT. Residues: CASSAIGGNTEAFF. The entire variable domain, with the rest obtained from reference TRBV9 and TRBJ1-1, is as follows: DSGVTQTPKHLITATGQRVTLRCSPRSGDLSVYWYQQSLDQGLQFLIQYYNGEERAKGNILERFSAQQFPDLHSELNLSSLELGDSALYFCASSAIGGNTEAFFGQGTRLTVV.

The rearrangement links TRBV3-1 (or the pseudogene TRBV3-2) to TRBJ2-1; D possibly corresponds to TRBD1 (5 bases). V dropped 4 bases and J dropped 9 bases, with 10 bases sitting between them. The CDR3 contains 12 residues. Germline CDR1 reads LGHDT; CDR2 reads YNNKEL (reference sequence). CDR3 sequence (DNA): TGTGCCAGCAGCCCAGACCAGGGTGAGCAGTTCTTC. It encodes CASSPDQGEQFF.

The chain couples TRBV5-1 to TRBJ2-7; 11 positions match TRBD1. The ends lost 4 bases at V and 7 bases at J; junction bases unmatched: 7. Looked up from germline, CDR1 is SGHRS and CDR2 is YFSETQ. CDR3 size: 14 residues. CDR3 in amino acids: CASSDGQGAQEQYF. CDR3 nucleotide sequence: TGCGCCAGCAGCGACGGACAGGGGGCACAGGAGCAGTACTTC.

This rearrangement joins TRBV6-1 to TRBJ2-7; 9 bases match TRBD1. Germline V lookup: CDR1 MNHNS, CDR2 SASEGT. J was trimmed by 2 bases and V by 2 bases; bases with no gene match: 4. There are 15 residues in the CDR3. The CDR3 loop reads CASSEIQGATYEQYF. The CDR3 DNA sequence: TGTGCCAGCAGTGAAATACAGGGGGCTACCTACGAGCAGTACTTC.